This TCR beta chain derives from a study of blood T cell repertoires in COVID-19. Produced via immunoSEQ multiplex PCR; TCRdb's table is partial and in-frame only. The sample has about 410,000 clones, 70% to 90% seen once. The CDR3 consists of 16 residues. J was trimmed by 3 bases and V by 0 bases; bases with no gene match: 5. CDR1 is LNHNV, CDR2 YYDKDF, per germline (reference sequence). J is TRBJ1-5 and V is TRBV15; 7 bases are a match to TRBD1. Material for sequencing was peripheral blood. This TCR came from a woman aged 30 to 39 with active or convalescent COVID-19. Written as DNA, the CDR3 is TGTGCCACCAGCAGAGATGACGGACAGGACAATCAGCCCCAGCATTTT. Translating gives CATSRDDGQDNQPQHF.